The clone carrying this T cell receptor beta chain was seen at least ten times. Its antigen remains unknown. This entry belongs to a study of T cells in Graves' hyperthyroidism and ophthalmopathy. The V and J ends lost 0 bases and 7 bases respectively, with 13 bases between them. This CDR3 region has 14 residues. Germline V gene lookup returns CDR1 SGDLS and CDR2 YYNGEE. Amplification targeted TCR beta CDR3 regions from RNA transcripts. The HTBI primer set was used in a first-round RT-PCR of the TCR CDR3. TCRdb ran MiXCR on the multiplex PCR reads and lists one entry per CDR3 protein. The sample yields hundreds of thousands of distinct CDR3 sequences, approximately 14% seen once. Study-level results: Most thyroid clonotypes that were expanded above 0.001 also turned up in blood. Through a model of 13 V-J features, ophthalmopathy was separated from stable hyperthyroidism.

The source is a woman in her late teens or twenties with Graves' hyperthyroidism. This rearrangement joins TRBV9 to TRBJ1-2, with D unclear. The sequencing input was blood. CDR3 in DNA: TGTGCCAGCAGCGTAGATAACGGGGTTAGTGGCTACACCTTC. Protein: CASSVDNGVSGYTF.